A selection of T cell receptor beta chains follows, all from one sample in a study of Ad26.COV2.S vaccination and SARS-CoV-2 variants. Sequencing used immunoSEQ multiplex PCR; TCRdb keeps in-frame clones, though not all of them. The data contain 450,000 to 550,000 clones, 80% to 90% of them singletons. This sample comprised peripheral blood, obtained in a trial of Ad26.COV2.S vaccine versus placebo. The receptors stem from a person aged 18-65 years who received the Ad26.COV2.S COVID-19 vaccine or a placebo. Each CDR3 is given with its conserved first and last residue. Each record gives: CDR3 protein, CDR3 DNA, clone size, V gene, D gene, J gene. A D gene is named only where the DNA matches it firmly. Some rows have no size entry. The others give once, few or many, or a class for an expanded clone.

CASSPGRLSTGELFF | TGTGCCAGCAGCCCGGGGCGCCTGTCGACCGGGGAGCTGTTTTTT | . | TRBV7-3 | . | TRBJ2-2
CASSIAGSAETQYF | TGTGCCAGTAGTATAGCTGGGTCTGCGGAGACCCAGTACTTC | . | TRBV19 | . | TRBJ2-5
CASTSVTSTDTQYF | TGTGCCAGCACCTCAGTAACTAGCACAGATACGCAGTATTTT | . | TRBV2 | . | TRBJ2-3
CASSFGGGSVKNIQYF | TGTGCCAGCAGCTTTGGCGGGGGGTCGGTCAAAAACATTCAGTACTTC | . | TRBV13 | TRBD2 | TRBJ2-4
CASSTRDRGYNEQFF | TGCGCCAGCAGCACCCGGGACAGGGGTTACAATGAGCAGTTCTTC | once | TRBV4-3 | TRBD1 | TRBJ2-1
CASSLQVGRDSGNTIYF | TGCGCCAGCAGCTTGCAAGTAGGACGGGACTCTGGAAACACCATATATTTT | . | TRBV5-1 | . | TRBJ1-3
CASSPGGQFNYGYTF | TGTGCCAGCAGCCCCGGGGGACAGTTTAACTATGGCTACACCTTC | . | TRBV5-4 | TRBD1 | TRBJ1-2
CASSSQQGAPYEQYF | TGTGCCAGCAGTTCTCAGCAGGGGGCTCCCTACGAGCAGTACTTC | . | TRBV28 | TRBD1 | TRBJ2-7
CSVEVINTEAFF | TGCAGCGTTGAAGTCATTAACACTGAAGCTTTCTTT | . | TRBV29-1 | . | TRBJ1-1
CAWSRLGRQNTGELFF | TGTGCCTGGAGTAGGCTGGGCCGCCAGAACACCGGGGAGCTGTTTTTT | . | TRBV30 | . | TRBJ2-2
CASSSGGAGANVLTF | TGCGCCAGCAGCTCGGGTGGGGCTGGGGCCAACGTCCTGACTTTC | . | TRBV5-1 | . | TRBJ2-6
CASGFPRETQYF | TGTGCTAGTGGTTTTCCCCGGGAGACCCAGTACTTC | once | TRBV12-5 | . | TRBJ2-5
CASSKTGANTGELFF | TGCGCCAGCAGCAAGACAGGGGCGAACACCGGGGAGCTGTTTTTT | . | TRBV5-1 | TRBD1 | TRBJ2-2
CASSPGTGTEKLFF | TGTGCCAGCTCACCCGGGACAGGGACTGAAAAACTGTTTTTT | . | TRBV18 | TRBD1 | TRBJ1-4
CSVVEPFGDIQYF | TGCAGCGTTGTTGAACCCTTCGGGGACATTCAGTACTTC | once | TRBV29-1 | . | TRBJ2-4
CASSVGFPGQGTDTQYF | TGTGCCAGCAGCGTAGGATTCCCGGGACAGGGAACAGATACGCAGTATTTT | . | TRBV9 | TRBD1 | TRBJ2-3
CASSLVQGAGYTF | TGTGCCAGCAGCCTGGTACAGGGAGCCGGCTACACCTTC | . | TRBV11-1 | . | TRBJ1-2
CASSLADYTEAFF | TGTGCCAGCAGCTTAGCGGACTACACTGAAGCTTTCTTT | . | TRBV11-2 | . | TRBJ1-1